A single sample is the source of the 28 T cell receptor beta chains below, sequenced in a study of long-term antiretroviral therapy in people with HIV. A v3.0 immunoSEQ assay was performed at survey level. Assay used: immunoSEQ multiplex PCR; TCRdb lists only in-frame clones, some missing. The sample includes tens of thousands of clones, 79% seen only once; the top ten take approximately 3.4%. The source was unsorted PBMCs, collected 1.9 years after starting antiretroviral therapy. These TCRs come from a man aged 18-30 years with HIV.

The genes are TRBV19 and TRBJ1-1; a weak D match, TRBD1 (5 bases). V lost 7 bases to trimming and J lost 4 bases, with 16 bases between them. This CDR3 is built from 14 residues. In germline, CDR1 is LNHDA, CDR2 SQIVND (reference sequence). CDR3 amino acids: CASTSGGTVTEAFF. CDR3 coding DNA: TGTGCCAGTACCAGTGGGGGGACGGTCACTGAAGCTTTCTTT.

The chain couples TRBV2 to TRBJ2-4; D might be TRBD2 (6 bases). The V end was cut by 2 bases, the J end by 3 bases, with 14 bases between. This CDR3 contains 16 residues. Germline loops: CDR1 SNHLY, CDR2 FYNNEI. CDR3 bases: TGTGCCAGCAGTGAAATTACGGGGGAAGGCAAAAACATTCAGTACTTC. It codes for CASSEITGEGKNIQYF. Full variable domain (outside the CDR3, taken from reference TRBV2 and TRBJ2-4): EPEVTQTPSHQVTQMGQEVILRCVPISNHLYFYWYRQILGQKVEFLVSFYNNEISEKSEIFDDQFSVERPDGSNFTLKIRSTKLEDSAMYFCASSEITGEGKNIQYFGAGTRLSVL.

The V and J genes are TRBV28 and TRBJ1-2; D is ambiguous. The germline gives CDR1 MDHEN, CDR2 SYDVKM. CDR3 size: 15 residues. V lost 4 bases and J 7 bases, leaving 19 bases between the germline ends. CDR3 amino acids: CASSSWRGNAGGYTF. DNA of the CDR3: TGTGCCAGCAGTTCATGGCGGGGAAACGCCGGTGGCTACACCTTC.

J is TRBJ1-1 and V is TRBV6-5, with 8 bases lining up with TRBD1. After removal of 7 bases from V and 4 bases from J, the junction contained 8 bases not matched to a gene. Germline CDR1 and CDR2: MNHEY and SVGAGI. The CDR3 runs to 14 residues. CDR3 region: CASTGGTGVTEAFF. In DNA form, the CDR3 reads TGTGCCAGCACAGGGGGCACAGGGGTCACTGAAGCTTTCTTT.

The gene calls are TRBV6-6 and TRBJ1-1, with TRBD1 identical over 8 bases. With V trimmed by 6 bases and J by 1 base, 4 bases remained unmatched. The CDR3 is 14 amino acids. CDR1 and CDR2 from the germline V gene are MNHNY and SVGAGI (reference sequence). CDR3: CASRVTGGNTEAFF. In nucleotides, the CDR3 is TGTGCCAGCAGAGTCACAGGGGGGAACACTGAAGCTTTCTTT.

This sequence joins TRBV5-1 and TRBJ1-5, with 10 nucleotides matching TRBD1. The CDR3 contains 15 residues. The trim removed 5 bases at V and 7 bases at J, leaving 9 bases unmatched. Germline lookup yields CDR1 SGHRS and CDR2 YFSETQ. The CDR3 reads CASSTGTGDGQPQHF. The CDR3 DNA sequence: TGCGCCAGCAGTACCGGGACAGGGGATGGCCAGCCCCAGCATTTT.

The chain links TRBV18 to TRBJ1-1, with D possibly matching TRBD1 (5 bases). V was shortened by 2 bases and J by 8 bases, with 9 bases between the two germline ends. CDR1 and CDR2 from the germline V gene are KGHSH and LQKENI. The CDR3 is made up of 12 amino acids. CDR3 nucleotide sequence: TGTGCCAGCTCACCAGACAGCGACGAAGCTTTCTTT. As protein: CASSPDSDEAFF.

V usage is TRBV7-9 and J usage is TRBJ2-7; D is uncertain. Trimming removed 8 bases from V and 3 bases from J, with 20 bases in between. Germline CDR1 is SEHNR and CDR2 is FQNEAQ (reference sequence). This CDR3 has 15 amino acids. The CDR3 bases are TGTGCCAGCGGGGTTAGGGCGGTATCCGACTACGAGCAGTACTTC. Protein product: CASGVRAVSDYEQYF.

The chain has TRBV6-6 and TRBJ1-6; possibly TRBD1 for D (5 bases). The V gene's germline CDR1 is MNHNY and CDR2 SVGAGI (reference sequence). There are 14 residues in the CDR3. Trimming removed 5 bases at V and 8 bases at J, with 13 bases between. CDR3 protein: CASSLGGFDSPLHF. CDR3 in DNA: TGTGCCAGCAGTCTGGGGGGTTTCGATTCACCCCTCCACTTT.

The V call is TRBV7-8, the J call TRBJ1-5; tentatively, D is TRBD1 (6 bases). Germline V gives CDR1 SGHVS, CDR2 FQNEAQ. V dropped 3 bases and J dropped 6 bases, with 18 bases sitting between them. The CDR3 is 16 amino acids. The CDR3 spells CASSLGNREIRQPQHF. As DNA, the CDR3 is TGTGCCAGCAGCTTGGGAAACAGGGAAATTCGTCAGCCCCAGCATTTT.

In this sample, this clone is medium-sized (0.01 to 0.1%). The chain couples TRBV30 to TRBJ1-2, with D possibly matching TRBD1 (5 bases). The CDR3 is 14 amino acids. With 5 bases removed from V and 8 bases from J, the gap between germline ends came to 21 bases. CDR1 and CDR2 (germline): GTSNPN, SVGIG (reference sequence). The CDR3 region is CAWSPGGGSAGYTF. The CDR3 DNA sequence: TGTGCCTGGTCCCCGGGGGGGGGTTCTGCGGGCTACACCTTC. The full variable domain, with the rest looked up from reference TRBV30 and TRBJ1-2, is SQTIHQWPATLVQPVGSPLSLECTVEGTSNPNLYWYRQAAGRGLQLLFYSVGIGQISSEVPQNLSASRPQDRQFILSSKKLLLSDSGFYLCAWSPGGGSAGYTFGSGTRLTVV.

The gene calls are TRBV18 and TRBJ1-5; tentatively, D is TRBD1 (5 bases). The CDR3 has 14 residues. V was pared by 3 bases and J by 5 bases, with 11 bases between. Germline CDR1 KGHSH, CDR2 LQKENI. The CDR3 bases are TGTGCCAGCTCACCTAGCGGGGGAGATCAGCCCCAGCATTTT. Residues: CASSPSGGDQPQHF.

The chain employs TRBV5-1 and TRBJ2-6; D might be TRBD1 (6 bases). This CDR3 contains 18 residues. V was trimmed by 1 base and J by 0 bases, leaving 14 bases between them. Germline CDR1 SGHRS, CDR2 YFSETQ. The DNA for the CDR3 is TGCGCCAGCAGCTTGTATCCAGGGGAGAGCTCTGGGGCCAACGTCCTGACTTTC. Its protein is CASSLYPGESSGANVLTF. Full variable domain (rest looked up from reference TRBV5-1 and TRBJ2-6): KAGVTQTPRYLIKTRGQQVTLSCSPISGHRSVSWYQQTPGQGLQFLFEYFSETQRNKGNFPGRFSGRQFSNSRSEMNVSTLELGDSALYLCASSLYPGESSGANVLTFGAGSRLTVL.

The rearrangement links TRBV4-1 to TRBJ1-5; D unresolved. The CDR3 totals 15 residues. V lost 2 bases and J 2 bases, leaving 10 bases between the germline ends. In germline, CDR1 is MGHRA, CDR2 YSYEKL. CDR3 protein: CASSQPGEGNQPQHF. In DNA form, the CDR3 reads TGCGCCAGCAGCCAACCGGGAGAGGGCAATCAGCCCCAGCATTTT.

The chain carries TRBV10-2 and TRBJ2-1; D call uncertain. V was pared by 0 bases and J by 8 bases, with 17 bases between. Germline values: CDR1 WSHSY, CDR2 SAAADI. The CDR3 sequence is 16 residues long. CDR3 region: CASSESIETGIDEQFF. CDR3 nucleotide sequence: TGCGCCAGCAGTGAGTCGATTGAGACTGGTATCGATGAGCAGTTCTTC.

This chain joins TRBV6-1 and TRBJ2-1, with D tentatively TRBD1 (5 bases). Per germline, CDR1 MNHNS and CDR2 SASEGT. CDR3 length: 14 amino acids. Trimming stripped 3 bases from V and 6 bases from J, with 12 bases between. Here the CDR3 reads CASSEQGSGNEQFF. CDR3 coding DNA: TGTGCCAGCAGTGAGCAGGGATCGGGCAATGAGCAGTTCTTC.

J is TRBJ1-4 and V is TRBV9, with 7 positions matching TRBD1. The CDR3 loop spans 15 amino acids. Germline assignment: CDR1 SGDLS and CDR2 YYNGEE. V gave up 3 bases and J gave up 7 bases; unmatched junction bases: 9. The CDR3 region has the DNA TGTGCCAGCAGCGCATCCGGGGACAGAGGTGAAAAACTGTTTTTT. Translation gives CASSASGDRGEKLFF.

This clone appeared a few times. The J gene is TRBJ2-7, the V gene TRBV4-1; D tentatively reads TRBD1 or TRBD2 (5 bases each). With 0 bases removed from V and 2 bases from J, the gap between germline ends came to 17 bases. From germline, CDR1 is MGHRA and CDR2 YSYEKL. This CDR3 is 17 amino acids long. CDR3 DNA: TGCGCCAGCAGCCAAGATGTCCGTGGGGGTTCTACCTACGAGCAGTACTTC. It translates to CASSQDVRGGSTYEQYF.

The rearrangement joins TRBV18 to TRBJ2-5; 7 bases are shared with TRBD1. V was pared by 4 bases and J by 2 bases, with 7 bases of the junction left unmatched. The CDR3 is 15 amino acids. Germline V gene sequence: CDR1 KGHSH, CDR2 LQKENI. CDR3 in amino acids: CASSLRQGDQETQYF. CDR3 nucleotides: TGTGCCAGCTCACTTCGTCAGGGGGATCAAGAGACCCAGTACTTC.

This clone was seen more than once but under ten times. The gene calls are TRBV7-9 and TRBJ1-2, with TRBD1 matching 7 bases. The CDR3 covers 13 residues. The V segment lost 5 bases and the J segment 5 bases; nucleotides outside the gene matches: 5. CDR1 and CDR2 from the germline V gene are SEHNR and FQNEAQ (reference sequence). The CDR3 is CASSQGTAYGYTF. The CDR3 DNA sequence: TGTGCCAGCAGCCAAGGGACAGCATATGGCTACACCTTC.

This clone has only a few counts. V and J are TRBV7-3 and TRBJ2-2; D is unclear. Trimming took 5 bases from V and 2 from J, leaving 12 bases between them. The CDR3 extends over 15 amino acids. Germline CDR1 and CDR2: SGHTA and FQGTGA. CDR3 protein: CASSLLGGNTGELFF. CDR3 coding DNA: TGTGCCAGCAGCCTGCTTGGCGGAAACACCGGGGAGCTGTTTTTT.

This sequence joins TRBV19 and TRBJ2-3; D is perhaps TRBD2 (5 bases). The V end lost 4 bases, the J end lost 4 bases, and 18 bases lay between the germline ends. The CDR3 totals 16 residues. Germline V CDR1 and CDR2: LNHDA, SQIVND (reference sequence). CDR3 nucleotides: TGTGCCAGTAGTACCCTACTAGTGAGTGTAGCAGATACGCAGTATTTT. Translation: CASSTLLVSVADTQYF.

This sequence joins TRBV13 and TRBJ2-3; TRBD2 might be the D (6 bases). The CDR3 consists of 14 residues. CDR1 is PRHDT, CDR2 FYEKMQ, per germline (reference sequence). Trimming stripped 7 bases from V and 2 bases from J, with 13 bases between. CDR3 protein: CASINSGNTDTQYF. CDR3 DNA sequence: TGTGCCAGCATCAATAGCGGAAACACAGATACGCAGTATTTT.

The CDR3 nucleotides read TGTGCCAGCAGCTTGTCTGGGGCCAACGTCCTGACTTTC. Protein product: CASSLSGANVLTF. The chain couples TRBV11-2 to TRBJ2-6; D is undetermined. The CDR3 consists of 13 residues. Germline V gene data show CDR1 as SGHAT and CDR2 as FQNNGV. V was clipped by 3 bases and J by 1 base, with 1 base between them.

V and J are TRBV10-3 and TRBJ1-4, with D unresolved. The germline V gene has CDR1 ENHRY and CDR2 SYGVKD. This CDR3 comprises 13 residues. Trimming removed 3 bases at V and 8 bases at J, with 10 bases between. CDR3 residues: CAISEPGSEKLFF. DNA for the CDR3: TGTGCCATCAGTGAACCAGGATCGGAAAAACTGTTTTTT.

This clone was seen more than once but under ten times. This rearrangement joins TRBV19 to TRBJ2-2; TRBD1 is a possible D gene (7 bases). The CDR3 extends over 16 amino acids. Germline V gene sequence: CDR1 LNHDA, CDR2 SQIVND (reference sequence). The V end lost 6 bases, the J end lost 9 bases, and 23 bases lay between the germline ends. The CDR3 protein is CASRPSTGNRGWELFF. The CDR3 nucleotides read TGTGCCAGTAGACCCTCGACAGGGAATCGGGGGTGGGAGCTGTTTTTT. Full variable domain (rest looked up from reference TRBV19 and TRBJ2-2): DGGITQSPKYLFRKEGQNVTLSCEQNLNHDAMYWYRQDPGQGLRLIYYSQIVNDFQKGDIAEGYSVSREKKESFPLTVTSAQKNPTAFYLCASRPSTGNRGWELFFGEGSRLTVL.

The chain is built from TRBV5-5 and TRBJ2-5, with D possibly TRBD1 on 5 matching bases. Trimming stripped 1 base from V and 4 bases from J, with 14 bases between. The CDR3 length is 15 residues. Germline V gene data show CDR1 as SGHKS and CDR2 as YYEKEE (reference sequence). The CDR3 here is CASSLIPEQGETQYF. CDR3 nucleotides: TGTGCCAGCAGCTTGATCCCAGAGCAGGGAGAGACCCAGTACTTC. Based on the CDR3 plus reference TRBV5-5 and TRBJ2-5, the full variable domain is DAGVTQSPTHLIKTRGQQVTLRCSPISGHKSVSWYQQVLGQGPQFIFQYYEKEERGRGNFPDRFSARQFPNYSSELNVNALLLGDSALYLCASSLIPEQGETQYFGPGTRLLVL.

CDR3: CASSTLQETQYF. The DNA of the CDR3 is TGTGCCAGCAGCACACTTCAAGAGACCCAGTACTTC. This chain links TRBV13 with TRBJ2-5; D unclear. Deletions cut 5 bases from V and 2 bases from J, with 6 bases between. Per the germline V gene, CDR1 is PRHDT and CDR2 is FYEKMQ (reference sequence). CDR3 size: 12 residues.